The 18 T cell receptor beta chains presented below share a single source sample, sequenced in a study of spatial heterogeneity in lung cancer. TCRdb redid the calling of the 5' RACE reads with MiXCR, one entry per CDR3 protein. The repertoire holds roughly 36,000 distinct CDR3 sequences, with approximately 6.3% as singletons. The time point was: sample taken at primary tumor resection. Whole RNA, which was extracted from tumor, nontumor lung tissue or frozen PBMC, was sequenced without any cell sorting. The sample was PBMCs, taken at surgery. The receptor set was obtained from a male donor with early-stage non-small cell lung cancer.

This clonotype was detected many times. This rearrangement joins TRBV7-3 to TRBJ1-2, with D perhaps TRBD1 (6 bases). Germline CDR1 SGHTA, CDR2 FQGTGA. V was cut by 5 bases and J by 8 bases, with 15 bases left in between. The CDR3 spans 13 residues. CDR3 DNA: TGTGCCAGCAGCCCCACAGGGCTCGTGGGCTACACCTTC. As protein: CASSPTGLVGYTF. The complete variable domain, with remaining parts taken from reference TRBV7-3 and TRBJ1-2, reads GAGVSQTPSNKVTEKGKYVELRCDPISGHTALYWYRQSLGQGPEFLIYFQGTGAADDSGLPNDRFFAVRPEGSVSTLKIQRTERGDSAVYLCASSPTGLVGYTFGSGTRLTVV.

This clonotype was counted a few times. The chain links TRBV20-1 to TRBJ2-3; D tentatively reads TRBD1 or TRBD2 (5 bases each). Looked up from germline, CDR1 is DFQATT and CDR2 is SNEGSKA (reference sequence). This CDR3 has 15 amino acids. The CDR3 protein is CTSRDRWQAADTQYF. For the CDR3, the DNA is TGCACTAGCCGGGACCGTTGGCAGGCGGCAGATACGCAGTATTTT.

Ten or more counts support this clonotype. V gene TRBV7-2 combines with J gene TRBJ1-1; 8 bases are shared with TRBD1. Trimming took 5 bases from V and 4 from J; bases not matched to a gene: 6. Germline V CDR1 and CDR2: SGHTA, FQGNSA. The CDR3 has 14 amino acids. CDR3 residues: CASSRTGFRTEAFF. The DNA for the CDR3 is TGTGCCAGCAGCCGGACAGGGTTCCGCACTGAAGCTTTCTTT.

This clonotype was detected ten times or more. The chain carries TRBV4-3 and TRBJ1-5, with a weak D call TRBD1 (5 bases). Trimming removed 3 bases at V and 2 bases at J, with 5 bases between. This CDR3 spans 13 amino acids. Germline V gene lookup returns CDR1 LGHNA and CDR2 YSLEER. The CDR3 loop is CASSQTGNQPQHF. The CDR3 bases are TGCGCCAGCAGCCAGACAGGCAATCAGCCCCAGCATTTT.

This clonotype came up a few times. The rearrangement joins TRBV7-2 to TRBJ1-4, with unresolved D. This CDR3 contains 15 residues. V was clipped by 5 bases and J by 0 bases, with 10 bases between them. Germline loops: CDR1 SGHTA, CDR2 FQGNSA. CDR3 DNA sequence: TGTGCCAGCAGCCCCCTAAGAACAACTAATGAAAAACTGTTTTTT. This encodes CASSPLRTTNEKLFF.

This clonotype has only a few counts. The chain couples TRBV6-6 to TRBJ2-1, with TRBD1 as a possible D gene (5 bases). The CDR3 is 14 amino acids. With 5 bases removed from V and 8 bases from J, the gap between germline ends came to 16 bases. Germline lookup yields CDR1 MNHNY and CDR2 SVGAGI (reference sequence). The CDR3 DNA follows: TGTGCCAGCAGTCCGACTGGGGCCGGGCATGAGCAGTTCTTC. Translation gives CASSPTGAGHEQFF.

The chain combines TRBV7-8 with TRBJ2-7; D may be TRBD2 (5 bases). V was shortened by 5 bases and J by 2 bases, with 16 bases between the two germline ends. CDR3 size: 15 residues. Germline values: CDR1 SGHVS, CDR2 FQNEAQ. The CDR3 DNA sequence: TGTGCCAGCAGCGCCGCCGGGAAACTAACCTACGAGCAGTACTTC. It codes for CASSAAGKLTYEQYF.

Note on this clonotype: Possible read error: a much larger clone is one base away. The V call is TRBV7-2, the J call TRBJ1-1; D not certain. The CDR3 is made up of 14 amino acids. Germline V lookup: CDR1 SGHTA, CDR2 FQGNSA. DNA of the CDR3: TGTGCCAGCAACTTAGGACGCCAGAACACTGAAGCTTTCTTT. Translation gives CASNLGRQNTEAFF.

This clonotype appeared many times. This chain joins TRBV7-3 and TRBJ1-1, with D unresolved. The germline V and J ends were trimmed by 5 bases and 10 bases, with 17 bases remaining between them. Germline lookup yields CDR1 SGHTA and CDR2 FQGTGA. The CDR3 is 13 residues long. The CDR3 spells CASSLGPGNRAFF. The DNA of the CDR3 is TGTGCCAGCAGCCTTGGACCCGGAAATCGAGCTTTCTTT.

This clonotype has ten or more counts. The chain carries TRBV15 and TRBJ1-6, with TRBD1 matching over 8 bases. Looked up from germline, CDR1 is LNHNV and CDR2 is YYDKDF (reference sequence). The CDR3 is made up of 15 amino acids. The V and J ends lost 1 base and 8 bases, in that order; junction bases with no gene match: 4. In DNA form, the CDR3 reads TGTGCCACCAGCAGAGGGAACAGGGGGGATTCACCCCTCCACTTT. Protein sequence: CATSRGNRGDSPLHF.

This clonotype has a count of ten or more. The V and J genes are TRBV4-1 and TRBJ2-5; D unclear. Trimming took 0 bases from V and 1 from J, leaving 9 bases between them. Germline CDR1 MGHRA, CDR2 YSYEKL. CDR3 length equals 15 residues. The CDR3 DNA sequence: TGCGCCAGCAGCCAAGATTGGGCCCGCCAAGAGACCCAGTACTTC. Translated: CASSQDWARQETQYF.

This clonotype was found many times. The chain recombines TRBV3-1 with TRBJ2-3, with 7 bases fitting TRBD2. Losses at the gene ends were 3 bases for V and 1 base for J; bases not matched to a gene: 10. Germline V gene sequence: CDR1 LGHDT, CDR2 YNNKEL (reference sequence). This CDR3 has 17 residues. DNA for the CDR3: TGTGCCAGCAGCCACCTAGCGGCACGAGGGGGCACAGATACGCAGTATTTT. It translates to CASSHLAARGGTDTQYF.

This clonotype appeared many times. CDR3: CASSTAGRGDQPQHF. The CDR3 nucleotides read TGTGCCAGCAGCACCGCGGGGAGGGGGGATCAGCCCCAGCATTTT. The V and J genes are TRBV5-6 and TRBJ1-5, with D possibly matching TRBD1 (6 bases). The CDR3 is 15 amino acids. CDR1 is SGHDT, CDR2 YYEEEE, per germline. With 4 bases removed from V and 5 bases from J, the gap between germline ends came to 16 bases. The whole variable domain, filled in from reference TRBV5-6 and TRBJ1-5, reads DAGVTQSPTHLIKTRGQQVTLRCSPKSGHDTVSWYQQALGQGPQFIFQYYEEEERQRGNFPDRFSGHQFPNYSSELNVNALLLGDSALYLCASSTAGRGDQPQHFGDGTRLSIL.

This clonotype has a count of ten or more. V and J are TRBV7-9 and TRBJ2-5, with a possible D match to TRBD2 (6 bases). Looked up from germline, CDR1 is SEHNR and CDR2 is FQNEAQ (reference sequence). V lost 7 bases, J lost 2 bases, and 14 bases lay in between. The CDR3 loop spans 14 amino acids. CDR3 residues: CASISYSGQETQYF. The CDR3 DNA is TGTGCCAGCATCTCGTATAGCGGACAAGAGACCCAGTACTTC.

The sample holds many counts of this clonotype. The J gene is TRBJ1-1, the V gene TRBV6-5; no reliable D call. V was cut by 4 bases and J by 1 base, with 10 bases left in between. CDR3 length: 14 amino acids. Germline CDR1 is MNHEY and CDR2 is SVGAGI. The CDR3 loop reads CASSFLRENTEAFF. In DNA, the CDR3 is TGTGCCAGCAGTTTTCTTAGGGAGAACACTGAAGCTTTCTTT.

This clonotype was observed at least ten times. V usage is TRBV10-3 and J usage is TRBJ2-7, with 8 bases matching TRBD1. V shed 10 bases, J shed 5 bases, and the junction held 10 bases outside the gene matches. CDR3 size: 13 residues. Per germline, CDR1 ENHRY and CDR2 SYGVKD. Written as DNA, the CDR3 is TGTGCCAGTTCGACAGGGGCAAAGGACGAGCAGTACTTC. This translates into CASSTGAKDEQYF.

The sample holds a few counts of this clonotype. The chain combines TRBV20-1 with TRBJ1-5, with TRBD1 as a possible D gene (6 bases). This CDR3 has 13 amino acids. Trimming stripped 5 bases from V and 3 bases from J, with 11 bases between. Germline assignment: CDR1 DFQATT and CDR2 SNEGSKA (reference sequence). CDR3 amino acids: CSALMGANQPQHF. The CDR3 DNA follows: TGCAGTGCTCTAATGGGGGCCAATCAGCCCCAGCATTTT.

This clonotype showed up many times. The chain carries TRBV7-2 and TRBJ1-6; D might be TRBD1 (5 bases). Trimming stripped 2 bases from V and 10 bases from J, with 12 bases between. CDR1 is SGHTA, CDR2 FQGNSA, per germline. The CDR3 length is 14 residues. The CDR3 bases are TGTGCCAGCAGCTTATACGAGGGGAACTCACCCCTCCACTTT. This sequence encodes CASSLYEGNSPLHF.